Below, 23 T cell receptor beta chains from the same sample are listed, as sequenced in a study of blood T cell repertoires in COVID-19. Sequenced by immunoSEQ multiplex PCR; TCRdb stores in-frame clones only, minus some. The profile shows roughly 170,000 clones, approximately 87% of them singletons. Sequenced sample: peripheral blood. The receptors were sampled from a woman between 65 and 79 years old with COVID-19, enrolled during active disease.

This rearrangement joins TRBV7-2 to TRBJ1-5, with 7 nucleotides matching TRBD1. The CDR3 is 16 amino acids. CDR1 SGHTA and CDR2 FQGNSA come from the germline V gene. V shed 1 base, J shed 2 bases, and the junction held 5 bases outside the gene matches. The CDR3 sequence is CASSLGSQGGNQPQHF. For the CDR3, the DNA is TGTGCCAGCAGCTTAGGGAGTCAGGGGGGCAATCAGCCCCAGCATTTT. Full variable domain (rest looked up from reference TRBV7-2 and TRBJ1-5): GAGVSQSPSNKVTEKGKDVELRCDPISGHTALYWYRQSLGQGLEFLIYFQGNSAPDKSGLPSDRFSAERTGGSVSTLTIQRTQQEDSAVYLCASSLGSQGGNQPQHFGDGTRLSIL.

The V call is TRBV24-1, the J call TRBJ2-1; 13 nucleotides line up with TRBD2. Per germline, CDR1 KGHDR and CDR2 SFDVKD. With 4 bases clipped from V and 8 bases from J, the junction kept 10 bases outside the gene matches. The CDR3 totals 17 residues. This CDR3 is CATSDPRTSGSGYEQFF. The CDR3 DNA is TGTGCCACCAGTGACCCTCGGACTAGCGGGAGTGGTTATGAGCAGTTCTTC.

The DNA of the CDR3 is TGTGCCAGCAGCCGCGACAGTAGTGAAGCTTTCTTT. It encodes CASSRDSSEAFF. The chain links TRBV6-6 to TRBJ1-1; D is perhaps TRBD1 (5 bases). Between the trimmed V and J ends, which lost 6 bases and 7 bases, there was a span of 12 bases. The CDR3 runs to 12 residues. CDR1 and CDR2 (germline): MNHNY, SVGAGI (reference sequence).

The chain combines TRBV7-9 with TRBJ2-7; 9 bases line up with TRBD2. This CDR3 has 16 residues. Germline V gene lookup returns CDR1 SEHNR and CDR2 FQNEAQ (reference sequence). With V trimmed by 5 bases and J by 3 bases, 11 bases remained unmatched. The CDR3 DNA reads as TGTGCCAGCAGCAAAAGCTACAGCGGGAGGTTCTACGAGCAGTACTTC. Protein: CASSKSYSGRFYEQYF.

This chain connects TRBV6-1 to TRBJ2-3; 11 bases line up with TRBD2. V gave up 3 bases and J gave up 7 bases; unmatched junction bases: 9. This CDR3 has 16 residues. Germline CDR1 and CDR2: MNHNS and SASEGT. CDR3 DNA sequence: TGTGCCAGCAGTGACACCCTGGGGACTAGCGGCCATACGCAGTATTTT. Protein product: CASSDTLGTSGHTQYF.

The gene calls are TRBV5-4 and TRBJ1-1; D gene unclear. Germline loops: CDR1 SGHNT, CDR2 YYREEE (reference sequence). Trimming stripped 6 bases from V and 3 bases from J, with 12 bases between. The CDR3 consists of 13 residues. The CDR3, as DNA: TGTGCCAGCAAGGTTTTCGGGGACACTGAAGCTTTCTTT. This sequence encodes CASKVFGDTEAFF.

The chain joins TRBV5-6 to TRBJ2-7, with 7 bases fitting TRBD2. Trimming removed 1 base from V and 4 bases from J; junction bases left unmatched: 5. The CDR3 has 14 amino acids. Germline V CDR1 and CDR2: SGHDT, YYEEEE. As DNA, the CDR3 is TGTGCCAGCAGCTTGAGGACTAGGCATTACGAGCAGTACTTC. Translation gives CASSLRTRHYEQYF.

This clone was seen once. The V gene is TRBV23-1, the J gene TRBJ1-1, with 8 nucleotides matching TRBD1. TRBV23-1 is filed as an ORF, its function uncertain. The CDR3 covers 16 residues. V lost 0 bases to trimming and J lost 2 bases; unmatched junction nucleotides: 5. Here the CDR3 reads CASSQSPGGRNTEAFF. DNA for the CDR3: TGCGCCAGCAGTCAATCTCCAGGGGGCAGAAACACTGAAGCTTTCTTT.

This clone was observed a handful of times. The chain couples TRBV6-2 or TRBV6-3 to TRBJ1-6; no definite D call. CDR1 and CDR2 (germline): MNHEY, SVGEGT. Trimming removed 5 bases at V and 8 bases at J, with 19 bases between. This CDR3 is 16 amino acids long. The CDR3 reads CASSTPEDYPDSPLHF. The DNA of the CDR3 is TGTGCCAGCAGTACCCCCGAGGACTACCCTGATTCACCCCTCCACTTT.

The J gene is TRBJ2-7, the V gene TRBV6-2 or TRBV6-3; D remains ambiguous. Trimming cost V 3 bases and J 1 base, with 7 bases left between them. The CDR3 contains 13 residues. Germline V CDR1 and CDR2: MNHEY, SVGEGT. CDR3 residues: CASSYGQSYEQYF. The CDR3 DNA is TGTGCCAGCAGTTATGGGCAGTCCTACGAGCAGTACTTC.

CDR3 sequence (DNA): TGCAGCGTTGCGTCGGAAGCCGGGATTGCGCTGTTTTTT. Translation: CSVASEAGIALFF. This sequence joins TRBV29-1 and TRBJ2-2; tentative D call: TRBD2 (5 bases). This CDR3 region has 13 residues. The germline gives CDR1 SQVTM, CDR2 ANQGSEA. V lost 4 bases to trimming and J lost 13 bases, with 19 bases between them.

This chain connects TRBV7-3 to TRBJ2-2; D is undetermined. The CDR3 is made up of 15 amino acids. V shed 2 bases and J shed 4 bases, with 11 bases lying between them. CDR1 and CDR2 (germline): SGHTA, FQGTGA. For the CDR3, the DNA is TGTGCCAGCAGCTTAGCTGGAGTTAGCACCGGGGAGCTGTTTTTT. It encodes CASSLAGVSTGELFF.

This clone has a single count. The rearrangement uses TRBV7-2 and TRBJ2-3; TRBD2 might be the D (6 bases). V lost 2 bases to trimming and J lost 3 bases, with 12 bases between them. The CDR3 covers 15 residues. From germline, CDR1 is SGHTA and CDR2 FQGNSA. CDR3: CASSLILGGTDTQYF. The CDR3 DNA reads as TGTGCCAGCAGCTTAATTCTTGGGGGGACAGATACGCAGTATTTT.

The CDR3 spells CATGAGINQPQHF. The CDR3 DNA is TGTGCCACCGGAGCGGGTATCAATCAGCCCCAGCATTTT. The rearrangement links TRBV19 to TRBJ1-5; no clear D gene. The CDR3 covers 13 residues. Per germline, CDR1 LNHDA and CDR2 SQIVND (reference sequence). Between the trimmed V and J ends, which lost 10 bases and 3 bases, there was a span of 13 bases. Full variable domain (rest looked up from reference TRBV19 and TRBJ1-5): DGGITQSPKYLFRKEGQNVTLSCEQNLNHDAMYWYRQDPGQGLRLIYYSQIVNDFQKGDIAEGYSVSREKKESFPLTVTSAQKNPTAFYLCATGAGINQPQHFGDGTRLSIL.

This sequence joins TRBV5-1 and TRBJ2-2, with D possibly matching TRBD2 (6 bases). CDR1 is SGHRS, CDR2 YFSETQ, per germline. The CDR3 is 16 residues long. The germline V and J ends were trimmed by 4 bases and 6 bases, with 19 bases remaining between them. The CDR3 nucleotides read TGCGCCAGCAGCGACCCTGGGACTGCCCCCGCCGGGGAGCTGTTTTTT. It translates to CASSDPGTAPAGELFF.

This sequence joins TRBV6-1 and TRBJ2-1, with TRBD2 matching 7 bases. Germline CDR1 and CDR2: MNHNS and SASEGT. This CDR3 spans 15 amino acids. Trimming cost V 3 bases and J 2 bases; bases outside gene matches: 4. The CDR3 sequence is CASSDGGGPYNEQFF. DNA for the CDR3: TGTGCCAGCAGTGATGGGGGAGGGCCCTACAATGAGCAGTTCTTC.

This chain joins TRBV2 and TRBJ2-1, with TRBD2 identical over 9 bases. J gave up 7 bases and V 6 bases, and 7 bases lay outside the gene matches. The CDR3 consists of 14 residues. The germline CDR1 and CDR2 sequences are SNHLY and FYNNEI. This CDR3 reads CASRREGGGNEQFF. The CDR3 coding sequence is TGTGCCAGCAGGCGGGAGGGCGGGGGGAATGAGCAGTTCTTC.

This chain connects TRBV11-2 to TRBJ2-1; 10 bases agree with TRBD2. CDR1 is SGHAT, CDR2 FQNNGV, per germline. After removal of 1 base from V and 8 bases from J, the junction contained 14 bases not matched to a gene. There are 18 residues in the CDR3. The CDR3 nucleotides read TGTGCCAGCAGCTTAGGTTTATGGGCTAGCGGGAGTTCCGATGAGCAGTTCTTC. Translation: CASSLGLWASGSSDEQFF.

The chain links TRBV13 to TRBJ2-7; D might be TRBD2 (6 bases). V gave up 0 bases and J gave up 11 bases, with 17 bases separating them. The CDR3 loop spans 14 amino acids. Germline V CDR1 and CDR2: PRHDT, FYEKMQ (reference sequence). DNA of the CDR3: TGTGCCAGCAGCTTAGGTCTTGGGGAGGCCCCTGAGTACTTC. This translates into CASSLGLGEAPEYF.

The V gene is TRBV29-1, the J gene TRBJ1-5; D possibly corresponds to TRBD1 (6 bases). This CDR3 is 12 amino acids long. V was trimmed by 6 bases and J by 9 bases, leaving 15 bases between them. Per the germline V gene, CDR1 is SQVTM and CDR2 is ANQGSEA. The CDR3 loop reads CSVGTPPSPQHF. The CDR3 DNA is TGCAGCGTAGGGACACCCCCATCGCCCCAGCATTTT.

The chain is built from TRBV4-1 and TRBJ1-1; D possibly corresponds to TRBD1 (5 bases). Per germline, CDR1 MGHRA and CDR2 YSYEKL. The CDR3 length is 12 residues. Trimming stripped 6 bases from V and 7 bases from J, with 12 bases between. The CDR3 loop reads CASSRQFGEAFF. CDR3 nucleotides: TGCGCCAGCAGTCGACAGTTCGGTGAAGCTTTCTTT.

The V call is TRBV6-6, the J call TRBJ1-3; 9 bases match TRBD1. V shed 4 bases and J 4 bases; nucleotides not matched to a gene: 5. Germline CDR1 MNHNY, CDR2 SVGAGI (reference sequence). CDR3 length equals 15 residues. Written as DNA, the CDR3 is TGTGCCAGCAGTTTAGGACAGGGGAAAGGAAACACCATATATTTT. Protein sequence: CASSLGQGKGNTIYF.

The chain is built from TRBV9 and TRBJ2-1, with a possible D match to TRBD2 (6 bases). The CDR3 covers 16 residues. Per the germline V gene, CDR1 is SGDLS and CDR2 is YYNGEE. V lost 6 bases and J 2 bases, leaving 18 bases between the germline ends. Written as DNA, the CDR3 is TGTGCCAGCAACCAAGGAGGGAGCCTAACCTACAATGAGCAGTTCTTC. This translates into CASNQGGSLTYNEQFF.